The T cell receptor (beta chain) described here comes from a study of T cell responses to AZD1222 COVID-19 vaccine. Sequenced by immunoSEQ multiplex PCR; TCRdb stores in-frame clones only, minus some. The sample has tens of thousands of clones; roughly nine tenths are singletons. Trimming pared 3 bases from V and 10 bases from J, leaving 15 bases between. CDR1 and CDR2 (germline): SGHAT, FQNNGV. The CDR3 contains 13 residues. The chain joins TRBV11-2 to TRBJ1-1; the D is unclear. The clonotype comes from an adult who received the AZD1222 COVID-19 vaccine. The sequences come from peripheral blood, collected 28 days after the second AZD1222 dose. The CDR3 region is CASSLIGPGGAFF. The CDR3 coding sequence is TGTGCCAGCAGCTTGATAGGCCCTGGCGGAGCTTTCTTT.